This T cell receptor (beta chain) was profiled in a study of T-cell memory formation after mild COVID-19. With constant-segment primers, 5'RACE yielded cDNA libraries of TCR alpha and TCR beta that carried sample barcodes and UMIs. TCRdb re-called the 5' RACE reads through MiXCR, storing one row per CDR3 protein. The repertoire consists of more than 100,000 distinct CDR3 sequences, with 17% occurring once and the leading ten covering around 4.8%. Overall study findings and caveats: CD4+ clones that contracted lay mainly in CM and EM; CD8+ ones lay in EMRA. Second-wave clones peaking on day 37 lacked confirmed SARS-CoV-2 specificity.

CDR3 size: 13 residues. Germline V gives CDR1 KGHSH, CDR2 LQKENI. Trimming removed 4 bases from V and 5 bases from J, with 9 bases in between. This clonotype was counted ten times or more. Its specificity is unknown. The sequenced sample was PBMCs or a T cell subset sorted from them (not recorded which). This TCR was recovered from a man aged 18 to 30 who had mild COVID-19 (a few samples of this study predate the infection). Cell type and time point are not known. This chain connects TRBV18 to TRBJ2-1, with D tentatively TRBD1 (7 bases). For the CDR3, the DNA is TGTGCCAGCTCACGCGGGACAGACAATGAGCAGTTCTTC. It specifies CASSRGTDNEQFF. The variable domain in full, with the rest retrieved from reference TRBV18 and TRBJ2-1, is NAGVMQNPRHLVRRRGQEARLRCSPMKGHSHVYWYRQLPEEGLKFMVYLQKENIIDESGMPKERFSAEFPKEGPSILRIQQVVRGDSAAYFCASSRGTDNEQFFGPGTRLTVL.